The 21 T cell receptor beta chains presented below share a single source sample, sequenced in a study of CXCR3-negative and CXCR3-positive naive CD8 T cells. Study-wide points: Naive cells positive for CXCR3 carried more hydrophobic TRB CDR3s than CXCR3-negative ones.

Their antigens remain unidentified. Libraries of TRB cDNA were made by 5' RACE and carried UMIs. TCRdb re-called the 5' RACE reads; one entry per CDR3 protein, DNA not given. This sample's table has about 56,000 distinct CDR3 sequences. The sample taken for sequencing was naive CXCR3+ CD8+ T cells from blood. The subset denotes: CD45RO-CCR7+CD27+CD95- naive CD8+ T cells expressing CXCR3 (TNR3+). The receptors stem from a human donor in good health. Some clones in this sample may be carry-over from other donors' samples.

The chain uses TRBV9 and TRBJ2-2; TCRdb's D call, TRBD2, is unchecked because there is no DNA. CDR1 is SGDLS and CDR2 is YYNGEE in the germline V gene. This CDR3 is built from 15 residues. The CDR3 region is CASSPSGGVYGELFF.

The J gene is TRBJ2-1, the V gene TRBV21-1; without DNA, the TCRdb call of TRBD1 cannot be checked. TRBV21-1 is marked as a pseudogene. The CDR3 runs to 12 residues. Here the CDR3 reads CASSEQGHEQFF.

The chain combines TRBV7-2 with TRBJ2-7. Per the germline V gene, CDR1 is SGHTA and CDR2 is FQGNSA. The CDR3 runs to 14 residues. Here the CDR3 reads CASSLGGNSYEQYF.

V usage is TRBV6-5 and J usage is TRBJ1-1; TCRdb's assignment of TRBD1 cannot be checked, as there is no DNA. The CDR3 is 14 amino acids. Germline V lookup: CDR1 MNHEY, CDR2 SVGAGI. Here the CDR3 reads CASGQTGPNTEAFF.

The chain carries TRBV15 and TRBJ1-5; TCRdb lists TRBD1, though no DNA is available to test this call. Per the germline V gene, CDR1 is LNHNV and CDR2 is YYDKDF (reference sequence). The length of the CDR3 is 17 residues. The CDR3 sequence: CATSTYGIGVSNQPQHF. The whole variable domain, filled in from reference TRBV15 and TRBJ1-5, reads DAMVIQNPRYQVTQFGKPVTLSCSQTLNHNVMYWYQQKSSQAPKLLFHYYDKDFNNEADTPDNFQSRRPNTSFCFLDIRSPGLGDTAMYLCATSTYGIGVSNQPQHFGDGTRLSIL.

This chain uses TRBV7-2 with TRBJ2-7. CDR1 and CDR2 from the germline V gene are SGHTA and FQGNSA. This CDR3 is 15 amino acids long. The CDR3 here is CASSLSGKISYEQYF.

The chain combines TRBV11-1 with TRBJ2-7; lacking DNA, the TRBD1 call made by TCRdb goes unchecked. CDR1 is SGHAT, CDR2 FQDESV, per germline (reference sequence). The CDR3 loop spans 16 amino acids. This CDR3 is CASSLETGTGGNEQYF.

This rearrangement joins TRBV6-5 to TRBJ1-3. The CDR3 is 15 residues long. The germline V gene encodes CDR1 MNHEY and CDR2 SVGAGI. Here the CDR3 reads CASSTGEGSGNTIYF.

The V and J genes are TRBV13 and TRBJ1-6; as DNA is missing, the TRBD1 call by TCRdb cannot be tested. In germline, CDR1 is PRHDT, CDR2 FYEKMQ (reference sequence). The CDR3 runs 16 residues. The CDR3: CASSPYPSSYNSPLHF.

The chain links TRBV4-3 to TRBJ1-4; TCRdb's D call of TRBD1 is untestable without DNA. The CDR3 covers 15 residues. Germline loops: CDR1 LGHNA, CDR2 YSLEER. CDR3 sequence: CASSPTTGANEKLFF.

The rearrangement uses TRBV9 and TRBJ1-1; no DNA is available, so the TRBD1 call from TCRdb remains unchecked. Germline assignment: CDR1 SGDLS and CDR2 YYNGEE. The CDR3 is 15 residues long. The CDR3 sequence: CASSVVDGGMAEAFF.

CDR3 sequence reads: CASSLDETGNYNSPLHF. The J gene is TRBJ1-6, the V gene TRBV7-9; the D gene TCRdb calls, TRBD1, cannot be checked with no DNA. This CDR3 has 17 amino acids. Germline lookup yields CDR1 SEHNR and CDR2 FQNEAQ (reference sequence).

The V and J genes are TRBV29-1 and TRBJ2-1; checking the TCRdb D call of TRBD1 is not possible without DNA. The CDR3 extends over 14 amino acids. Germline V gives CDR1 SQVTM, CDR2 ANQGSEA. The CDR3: CSSTSDRAYNEQFF.

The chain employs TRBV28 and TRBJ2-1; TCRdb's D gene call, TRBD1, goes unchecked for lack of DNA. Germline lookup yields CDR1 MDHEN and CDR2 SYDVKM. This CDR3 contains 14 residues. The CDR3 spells CASRGGTVYNEQFF. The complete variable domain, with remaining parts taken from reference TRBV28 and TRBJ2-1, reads DVKVTQSSRYLVKRTGEKVFLECVQDMDHENMFWYRQDPGLGLRLIYFSYDVKMKEKGDIPEGYSVSREKKERFSLILESASTNQTSMYLCASRGGTVYNEQFFGPGTRLTVL.

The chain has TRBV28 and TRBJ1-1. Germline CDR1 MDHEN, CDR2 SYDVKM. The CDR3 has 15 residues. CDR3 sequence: CASSLYRQMNTEAFF.

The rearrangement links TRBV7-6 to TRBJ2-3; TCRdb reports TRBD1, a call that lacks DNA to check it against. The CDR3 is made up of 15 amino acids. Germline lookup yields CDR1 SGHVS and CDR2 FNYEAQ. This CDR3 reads CASSYWDRSTDTQYF.

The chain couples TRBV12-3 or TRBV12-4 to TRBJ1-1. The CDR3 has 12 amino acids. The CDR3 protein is CASTMGYTEAFF.

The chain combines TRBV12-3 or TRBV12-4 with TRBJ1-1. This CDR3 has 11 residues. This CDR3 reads CASSTNTQAFF.

The CDR3 is CASSPSRGGPMNTEAFF. This chain connects TRBV4-2 to TRBJ1-1. Germline CDR1 and CDR2: LGHNA and YNFKEQ. The CDR3 has 17 amino acids.

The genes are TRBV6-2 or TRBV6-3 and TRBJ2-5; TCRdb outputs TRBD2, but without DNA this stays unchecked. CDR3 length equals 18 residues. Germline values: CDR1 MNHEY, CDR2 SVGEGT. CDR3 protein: CASSHRLAGGPVEETQYF.

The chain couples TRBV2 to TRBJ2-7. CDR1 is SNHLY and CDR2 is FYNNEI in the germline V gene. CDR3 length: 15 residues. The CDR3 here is CASSEGRGYDYEQYF.